These 24 T cell receptor beta chains originate from one sample sequenced in a study of blood T cell repertoires in COVID-19. The data were produced by immunoSEQ multiplex PCR, yet TCRdb's version contains in-frame clones alone and is incomplete. The repertoire holds roughly 75,000 clones, with approximately 86% as singletons. Sequenced material: peripheral blood. All receptors derive from an elderly man with COVID-19, enrolled during active disease.

The chain has TRBV6-5 and TRBJ1-1; maybe TRBD1 (5 bases). Trimming left V 7 bases short and J 0 bases short, with 12 bases between. CDR3 length: 14 residues. CDR1 and CDR2 from the germline V gene are MNHEY and SVGAGI. CDR3 protein: CASMVRQMNTEAFF. CDR3 nucleotides: TGTGCCAGCATGGTGAGACAGATGAACACTGAAGCTTTCTTT.

The chain is built from TRBV6-5 and TRBJ1-2, with 9 positions matching TRBD1. From germline, CDR1 is MNHEY and CDR2 SVGAGI. The length of the CDR3 is 15 residues. V shed 5 bases, J shed 2 bases, and the junction held 6 bases outside the gene matches. The CDR3 coding sequence is TGTGCCAGCAGTAAAACCGGGACAGGGAACTATGGCTACACCTTC. Its translation is CASSKTGTGNYGYTF.

The chain couples TRBV4-3 to TRBJ2-5; the D gene is possibly TRBD1 (6 bases). Trimming stripped 0 bases from V and 2 bases from J, with 7 bases between. Germline-derived CDR1 and CDR2 are LGHNA and YSLEER. This CDR3 spans 14 amino acids. CDR3 protein: CASSQDRGQETQYF. The CDR3 region has the DNA TGCGCCAGCAGCCAAGACAGGGGTCAAGAGACCCAGTACTTC.

The rearrangement joins TRBV4-3 to TRBJ2-6, with D tentatively TRBD2 (5 bases). Trimming stripped 4 bases from V and 3 bases from J, with 10 bases between. Germline lookup yields CDR1 LGHNA and CDR2 YSLEER. The CDR3 runs to 15 residues. The CDR3 bases are TGCGCCAGCAGCCGAAAAGGAGGTGGGGCCAACGTCCTGACTTTC. Its protein is CASSRKGGGANVLTF.

The rearrangement links TRBV27 to TRBJ1-4; D gene ambiguous. CDR1 is MNHEY, CDR2 SMNVEV, per germline (reference sequence). This CDR3 spans 15 amino acids. V was trimmed by 5 bases and J by 0 bases, leaving 10 bases between them. This CDR3 reads CASSLAGATNEKLFF. DNA of the CDR3: TGTGCCAGCAGTCTCGCCGGGGCAACTAATGAAAAACTGTTTTTT.

The DNA for the CDR3 is TGCGCCAGCAGCCGACTCCGCGACAGGGGTCCTACCGTCCCCGAGCAGTACTTC. It encodes CASSRLRDRGPTVPEQYF. This chain links TRBV5-1 with TRBJ2-7; 8 bases are shared with TRBD1. J was trimmed by 6 bases and V by 4 bases; bases with no gene match: 21. CDR3 length: 18 amino acids. Germline CDR1 SGHRS, CDR2 YFSETQ.

The chain combines TRBV4-1 with TRBJ1-1; D is possibly TRBD1 (6 bases). The CDR3 covers 17 residues. The germline V gene encodes CDR1 MGHRA and CDR2 YSYEKL. Deletions cut 0 bases from V and 0 bases from J, with 14 bases between. Written as DNA, the CDR3 is TGCGCCAGCAGCCAAGAAGGGGGGGCTACTATGAACACTGAAGCTTTCTTT. Translation gives CASSQEGGATMNTEAFF.

The rearrangement links TRBV6-1 to TRBJ1-1; TRBD1 aligns across 8 bases. V was pared by 0 bases and J by 1 base, with 4 bases of the junction left unmatched. CDR3 length: 16 residues. In germline, CDR1 is MNHNS, CDR2 SASEGT. CDR3 DNA: TGTGCCAGCAGTGAAGCCCAGGGGGCCACGAACACTGAAGCTTTCTTT. It codes for CASSEAQGATNTEAFF.

This chain links TRBV6-2 or TRBV6-3 with TRBJ2-5; the D is unclear. The germline gives CDR1 MNHEY, CDR2 SVGEGT. The CDR3 loop spans 11 amino acids. Between the trimmed V and J ends, which lost 5 bases and 13 bases, there was a span of 14 bases. For the CDR3, the DNA is TGTGCCAGCAGTAAATACGGAGTTTCGTACTTC. Its protein is CASSKYGVSYF.

This clone has a single count. The chain is built from TRBV6-6 and TRBJ2-1, with D possibly TRBD1 on 5 matching bases. CDR3 length: 12 residues. Germline assignment: CDR1 MNHNY and CDR2 SVGAGI (reference sequence). V shed 4 bases and J shed 9 bases, with 10 bases lying between them. CDR3 nucleotides: TGTGCCAGCAGTTTCCCACAGGCTGAGCAGTTCTTC. Residues: CASSFPQAEQFF.

The chain carries TRBV29-1 and TRBJ1-5; 10 nucleotides line up with TRBD1. This CDR3 is built from 15 residues. Germline V gives CDR1 SQVTM, CDR2 ANQGSEA. Trimming at V came to 4 bases and at J to 2 bases, leaving 5 bases not matched to a gene. The CDR3: CSVAAGTGGNQPQHF. The CDR3 DNA reads as TGCAGCGTTGCCGCCGGGACAGGGGGCAATCAGCCCCAGCATTTT.

J is TRBJ1-1 and V is TRBV11-2; tentatively, D is TRBD1 (6 bases). The CDR3 is made up of 13 amino acids. CDR1 and CDR2 from the germline V gene are SGHAT and FQNNGV. The V end lost 4 bases, the J end lost 5 bases, and 11 bases lay between the germline ends. CDR3 region: CASSSTGSTEAFF. In nucleotides, the CDR3 is TGTGCCAGCAGCTCAACAGGGAGTACTGAAGCTTTCTTT.

V is TRBV19 and J is TRBJ1-4, with TRBD1 matching over 12 bases. The CDR3 contains 16 residues. Germline values: CDR1 LNHDA, CDR2 SQIVND (reference sequence). Losses at the gene ends were 5 bases for V and 8 bases for J; bases not matched to a gene: 9. CDR3 in DNA: TGTGCCAGTAGTCGGGACAGGGGGCGATCAGAAGAAAAACTGTTTTTT. Protein: CASSRDRGRSEEKLFF. Looking up the rest from reference TRBV19 and TRBJ1-4 gives the full variable domain: DGGITQSPKYLFRKEGQNVTLSCEQNLNHDAMYWYRQDPGQGLRLIYYSQIVNDFQKGDIAEGYSVSREKKESFPLTVTSAQKNPTAFYLCASSRDRGRSEEKLFFGSGTQLSVL.

The CDR3 loop reads CASSLTGGNEQYF. The CDR3 bases are TGTGCCAGCAGCCTGACAGGGGGCAACGAGCAGTACTTC. The chain recombines TRBV12-3 or TRBV12-4 with TRBJ2-7; 10 nucleotides match TRBD1. The CDR3 has 13 amino acids. The ends lost 6 bases at V and 5 bases at J; junction bases unmatched: 4.

The chain's CDR3 is CASSYQGRGGNQPQHF. CDR3 nucleotide sequence: TGTGCCAGCAGTTACCAGGGGCGCGGCGGCAATCAGCCCCAGCATTTT. The chain employs TRBV6-2 or TRBV6-3 and TRBJ1-5; TRBD1 might be the D (6 bases). Per germline, CDR1 MNHEY and CDR2 SVGEGT. The CDR3 has 16 amino acids. The V and J ends lost 2 bases and 2 bases respectively, with 13 bases between them.

The genes are TRBV5-1 and TRBJ2-3; 8 bases fit TRBD1. This CDR3 has 18 amino acids. The germline gives CDR1 SGHRS, CDR2 YFSETQ. J gave up 2 bases and V 0 bases, and 11 bases lay outside the gene matches. CDR3 sequence reads: CASSLGQGNGAFTDTQYF. CDR3 coding DNA: TGCGCCAGCAGCTTGGGACAGGGGAATGGGGCTTTCACAGATACGCAGTATTTT.

This chain connects TRBV5-4 to TRBJ1-1, with D maybe TRBD1 (6 bases). CDR1 is SGHNT, CDR2 YYREEE, per germline (reference sequence). The CDR3 length is 13 residues. The germline V and J ends were trimmed by 2 bases and 7 bases, with 12 bases remaining between them. CDR3 DNA sequence: TGTGCCAGCAGCTTAATAGGGACAAATGAAGCTTTCTTT. Translated: CASSLIGTNEAFF.

This clone was detected once. Other DNA variants within this sample encode the same CDR3. The chain joins TRBV9 to TRBJ2-5, with D perhaps TRBD1 (6 bases). Germline CDR1 SGDLS, CDR2 YYNGEE. The V gene lost 4 bases and the J gene lost 6 bases, with 22 bases spanning the gap. The CDR3 length is 16 residues. The CDR3 sequence: CASSPLQGNIIKTQYF. CDR3 in DNA: TGTGCCAGCAGCCCCCTACAGGGAAATATTATAAAGACCCAGTACTTC.

The chain recombines TRBV2 with TRBJ2-5, with 8 bases aligning to TRBD1. Germline V gene data show CDR1 as SNHLY and CDR2 as FYNNEI. The CDR3 spans 13 residues. V lost 6 bases and J lost 3; bases outside the gene matches: 3. CDR3 region: CASRMTGEETQYF. The DNA of the CDR3 is TGTGCCAGCAGGATGACAGGGGAAGAGACCCAGTACTTC.

The table lists this clone with a count of one. The chain recombines TRBV15 with TRBJ2-3, with a tentative D call TRBD1 (5 bases). This CDR3 comprises 13 residues. Germline loops: CDR1 LNHNV, CDR2 YYDKDF (reference sequence). V was trimmed by 3 bases and J by 10 bases, leaving 14 bases between them. The CDR3 here is CATSRTGADAQYF. Written as DNA, the CDR3 is TGTGCCACCAGCAGGACTGGGGCCGATGCGCAGTATTTT.

The chain employs TRBV2 and TRBJ1-2; tentatively, D is TRBD1 (5 bases). Germline CDR1 is SNHLY and CDR2 is FYNNEI. This CDR3 has 12 residues. V lost 10 bases and J 6 bases, leaving 15 bases between the germline ends. The CDR3 loop reads CATRGRGDGYTF. As DNA, the CDR3 is TGTGCCACCCGAGGGAGGGGCGATGGCTACACCTTC.

V is TRBV7-2 and J is TRBJ2-3; TRBD2 matches 13 bases. Per the germline V gene, CDR1 is SGHTA and CDR2 is FQGNSA. Trimming cost V 6 bases and J 5 bases; bases outside gene matches: 14. The CDR3 runs 18 residues. In DNA, the CDR3 is TGTGCCAGCAGTTTCGGACTAGCGGGGGCCCCTGGAGAAGATACGCAGTATTTT. Its protein is CASSFGLAGAPGEDTQYF.

The chain couples TRBV24-1 to TRBJ2-4, with TRBD1 as a possible D gene (5 bases). This CDR3 has 16 residues. Germline CDR1 is KGHDR and CDR2 is SFDVKD. Trimming removed 3 bases at V and 4 bases at J, with 15 bases between. CDR3 amino acids: CATSDVDRGGKNIQYF. In DNA form, the CDR3 reads TGTGCCACCAGTGATGTAGACAGAGGTGGTAAAAACATTCAGTACTTC.

The chain employs TRBV9 and TRBJ2-3; TRBD2 aligns across 8 bases. Germline V lookup: CDR1 SGDLS, CDR2 YYNGEE. The V and J ends lost 2 bases and 8 bases, in that order; junction bases with no gene match: 7. CDR3 length: 14 amino acids. CDR3 region: CASSVQSGGGTQYF. DNA of the CDR3: TGTGCCAGCAGCGTCCAGAGCGGGGGTGGTACGCAGTATTTT.